The 32 T cell receptor beta chains presented below share a single source sample, sequenced in a study of T cell responses to AZD1222 COVID-19 vaccine. Measured with immunoSEQ multiplex PCR; TCRdb has only the in-frame clones, and not every one. The sample consists of some 150,000 clones, approximately 90% of them appearing once. The source material was peripheral blood, sampled on day 0 of AZD1222 vaccination. The receptors shown here come from an adult in good health.

This clone showed up just a few times. This chain uses TRBV13 with TRBJ1-5, with 7 bases fitting TRBD1. The V gene's germline CDR1 is PRHDT and CDR2 FYEKMQ (reference sequence). V lost 4 bases and J lost 11; bases outside the gene matches: 5. The CDR3 extends over 12 amino acids. CDR3: CASSSRGQTQHF. The CDR3 DNA reads as TGTGCCAGCAGCTCCCGGGGACAGACCCAGCATTTT.

The CDR3 sequence: CASSLGFSVGSFFEQYF. The DNA of the CDR3 is TGTGCCAGCAGCTTGGGGTTTTCTGTCGGTTCCTTCTTCGAGCAGTACTTC. The J gene is TRBJ2-7, the V gene TRBV5-6; D ambiguous. Trimming stripped 0 bases from V and 6 bases from J, with 22 bases between. The CDR3 extends over 17 amino acids. From germline, CDR1 is SGHDT and CDR2 YYEEEE. The full variable domain, with the rest looked up from reference TRBV5-6 and TRBJ2-7, is DAGVTQSPTHLIKTRGQQVTLRCSPKSGHDTVSWYQQALGQGPQFIFQYYEEEERQRGNFPDRFSGHQFPNYSSELNVNALLLGDSALYLCASSLGFSVGSFFEQYFGPGTRLTVT.

The chain carries TRBV5-5 and TRBJ1-2; 10 positions agree with TRBD1. The CDR3 contains 15 residues. The junction had 11 bases not matched to a gene; V was cut back by 4 bases and J by 8 bases. CDR1 SGHKS and CDR2 YYEKEE come from the germline V gene (reference sequence). The CDR3: CASSPTGQGRGGYTF. CDR3 nucleotide sequence: TGTGCCAGCAGCCCGACGGGACAGGGGCGAGGGGGCTACACCTTC.

The CDR3 sequence is CASSSYGTMNTEAFF. CDR3 bases: TGTGCCAGCAGCTCTTATGGGACTATGAACACTGAAGCTTTCTTT. This sequence joins TRBV7-9 and TRBJ1-1, with TRBD1 as a possible D gene (5 bases). The CDR3 runs 15 residues. The V end lost 4 bases, the J end lost 0 bases, and 12 bases lay between the germline ends. Germline V gives CDR1 SEHNR, CDR2 FQNEAQ (reference sequence).

The chain links TRBV4-2 to TRBJ2-5; 8 positions match TRBD1. Trimming cost V 1 base and J 4 bases; bases outside gene matches: 2. Per the germline V gene, CDR1 is LGHNA and CDR2 is YNFKEQ. This CDR3 comprises 14 residues. CDR3 sequence reads: CASSQGQGAETQYF. CDR3 DNA sequence: TGTGCCAGCAGCCAAGGCCAGGGGGCAGAGACCCAGTACTTC.

Remarks on this clone: At one end, the junction sequence differs from germline, possibly due to a read error. The chain couples TRBV15 to TRBJ1-2; D gene unclear. Germline lookup yields CDR1 LNHNV and CDR2 YYDKDF (reference sequence). The CDR3 totals 12 residues. CDR3 nucleotides: TGTGCCACCAGCAGAGATTTCGACAAGACTTACTTC. This encodes CATSRDFDKTYF.

J is TRBJ1-2 and V is TRBV20-1; 8 bases line up with TRBD1. Trimming took 3 bases from V and 8 from J; bases not matched to a gene: 17. CDR1 DFQATT and CDR2 SNEGSKA come from the germline V gene (reference sequence). The CDR3 covers 16 residues. CDR3 region: CSASPGQGEGKGGYTF. CDR3 nucleotide sequence: TGCAGTGCTAGTCCCGGACAGGGAGAGGGAAAGGGCGGCTACACCTTC.

The V and J genes are TRBV5-1 and TRBJ1-6, with TRBD1 matching over 8 bases. The CDR3 loop spans 15 amino acids. CDR1 and CDR2 from the germline V gene are SGHRS and YFSETQ. V lost 4 bases, J lost 5 bases, and 5 bases stayed unmatched. The chain's CDR3 is CASSLDRAHNSPLHF. Written as DNA, the CDR3 is TGCGCCAGCAGCCTGGACAGGGCGCATAATTCACCCCTCCACTTT.

The CDR3 coding sequence is TGTGCCAGCAGCGGAGACGGAAACACCGGGGAGCTGTTTTTT. Its translation is CASSGDGNTGELFF. The chain employs TRBV7-3 and TRBJ2-2; unclear D gene. The germline CDR1 and CDR2 sequences are SGHTA and FQGTGA. The CDR3 covers 14 residues. The germline V and J ends were trimmed by 5 bases and 2 bases, with 9 bases remaining between them.

The chain uses TRBV5-4 and TRBJ1-1, with 8 bases matching TRBD1. Germline trimming cut 5 bases from V and 4 bases from J; bases unmatched to any gene: 7. The CDR3 is 14 amino acids. CDR1 is SGHNT and CDR2 is YYREEE in the germline V gene (reference sequence). In DNA, the CDR3 is TGTGCCAGCAGACCTGGACAGGGTGTCACTGAAGCTTTCTTT. Translation gives CASRPGQGVTEAFF. The full variable domain, completed using reference TRBV5-4 and TRBJ1-1, is ETGVTQSPTHLIKTRGQQVTLRCSSQSGHNTVSWYQQALGQGPQFIFQYYREEENGRGNFPPRFSGLQFPNYSSELNVNALELDDSALYLCASRPGQGVTEAFFGQGTRLTVV.

This chain connects TRBV7-2 to TRBJ1-1; possible D gene TRBD1, 5 bases. Germline CDR1 reads SGHTA; CDR2 reads FQGNSA. The CDR3 length is 15 residues. Trimming pared 4 bases from V and 0 bases from J, leaving 12 bases between. CDR3 sequence reads: CASSSPHRMNTEAFF. The CDR3 nucleotides are TGTGCCAGCAGCTCCCCCCACAGGATGAACACTGAAGCTTTCTTT.

J is TRBJ2-7 and V is TRBV23-1, with D possibly TRBD1 on 5 matching bases. TRBV23-1 is sorted into the ORF group, with uncertain function. This CDR3 has 12 amino acids. Trimming shortened V by 9 bases and J by 0 bases, and 9 bases separated the two germline ends. CDR3 DNA: TGCGCCAGGCGACAGAGCTCCTACGAGCAGTACTTC. Protein: CARRQSSYEQYF.

The chain employs TRBV6-2 or TRBV6-3 and TRBJ1-1; D remains unclear. Trimming left V 5 bases short and J 2 bases short, with 21 bases between. The germline gives CDR1 MNHEY, CDR2 SVGEGT. CDR3 length equals 17 residues. The CDR3 DNA reads TGTGCCAGCAGTGAGTACCCCCCACACTCGGTTAACACTGAAGCTTTCTTT. Encoded protein: CASSEYPPHSVNTEAFF.

Worth noting for this clone: Mismatch with germline at one junction end may stem from a read error. The gene calls are TRBV27 and TRBJ1-1; tentative D call: TRBD1 (6 bases). Per the germline V gene, CDR1 is MNHEY and CDR2 is SMNVEV (reference sequence). The CDR3 loop spans 15 amino acids. CDR3 region: CASRLWGARDTEAFF. The CDR3 DNA reads as TGTGCCAGCAGATTATGGGGGGCGCGAGACACTGAAGCTTTCTTT.

The chain joins TRBV19 to TRBJ2-1; the match to TRBD2 covers 9 bases. The length of the CDR3 is 16 residues. Germline CDR1 and CDR2: LNHDA and SQIVND (reference sequence). The J segment lost 6 bases and the V segment lost 3 bases, leaving 9 bases of the junction unmatched. The CDR3, as DNA: TGTGCCAGTAGTATTTATGGCGGGGGGGCCTCCAATGAGCAGTTCTTC. Translated, it gives CASSIYGGGASNEQFF. The full variable domain, completed using reference TRBV19 and TRBJ2-1, is DGGITQSPKYLFRKEGQNVTLSCEQNLNHDAMYWYRQDPGQGLRLIYYSQIVNDFQKGDIAEGYSVSREKKESFPLTVTSAQKNPTAFYLCASSIYGGGASNEQFFGPGTRLTVL.

The chain carries TRBV19 and TRBJ2-2; the match to TRBD2 covers 12 bases. This CDR3 spans 16 amino acids. Germline-derived CDR1 and CDR2 are LNHDA and SQIVND (reference sequence). V lost 3 bases, J lost 4 bases, and 3 bases stayed unmatched. Here the CDR3 reads CASSIPSGGGTGELFF. As DNA, the CDR3 is TGTGCCAGTAGTATCCCTAGCGGGGGGGGCACCGGGGAGCTGTTTTTT. Based on the CDR3 plus reference TRBV19 and TRBJ2-2, the full variable domain is DGGITQSPKYLFRKEGQNVTLSCEQNLNHDAMYWYRQDPGQGLRLIYYSQIVNDFQKGDIAEGYSVSREKKESFPLTVTSAQKNPTAFYLCASSIPSGGGTGELFFGEGSRLTVL.

The rearrangement joins TRBV10-3 to TRBJ1-2; TRBD1 aligns across 10 bases. V lost 0 bases, J lost 1 base, and 5 bases stayed unmatched. This CDR3 comprises 17 residues. Germline values: CDR1 ENHRY, CDR2 SYGVKD. The DNA of the CDR3 is TGTGCCATCAGTGAGTCGCTCGGGACAGGGGATAACTATGGCTACACCTTC. Translated: CAISESLGTGDNYGYTF.

The CDR3 coding sequence is TGTGCCAGCAGCCTACTAGCTTCTTTGACAGATACGCAGTATTTT. It yields the protein CASSLLASLTDTQYF. The genes are TRBV7-2 and TRBJ2-3; the D gene is possibly TRBD2 (6 bases). Germline assignment: CDR1 SGHTA and CDR2 FQGNSA. This CDR3 is 15 amino acids long. Between the trimmed V and J ends, which lost 5 bases and 3 bases, there was a span of 15 bases. The full variable domain, its missing parts supplied by reference TRBV7-2 and TRBJ2-3, is GAGVSQSPSNKVTEKGKDVELRCDPISGHTALYWYRQSLGQGLEFLIYFQGNSAPDKSGLPSDRFSAERTGGSVSTLTIQRTQQEDSAVYLCASSLLASLTDTQYFGPGTRLTVL.

The rearrangement links TRBV27 to TRBJ2-2; D unresolved. Germline CDR1 reads MNHEY; CDR2 reads SMNVEV (reference sequence). Trimming left V 6 bases short and J 2 bases short, with 1 base between. This CDR3 has 11 amino acids. This CDR3 reads CASSNTGELFF. In DNA, the CDR3 is TGTGCCAGCAGCAACACCGGGGAGCTGTTTTTT.

The chain couples TRBV10-2 to TRBJ2-7, with TRBD1 matching 7 bases. The CDR3 contains 14 residues. CDR1 is WSHSY, CDR2 SAAADI, per germline. The J segment lost 3 bases and the V segment lost 6 bases, leaving 8 bases of the junction unmatched. This chain's CDR3 is CASRPGQRYYEQYF. The CDR3 nucleotides are TGCGCCAGCAGACCGGGACAGAGATACTACGAGCAGTACTTC.

The genes are TRBV18 and TRBJ2-5; D gene ambiguous. The CDR3 loop spans 12 amino acids. The V end was cut by 3 bases, the J end by 3 bases, with 5 bases between. Germline V gene data show CDR1 as KGHSH and CDR2 as LQKENI. CDR3 protein: CASSPSKETQYF. The CDR3 nucleotides read TGTGCCAGCTCACCTTCCAAAGAGACCCAGTACTTC.

This chain joins TRBV29-1 and TRBJ1-2, with D unresolved. This CDR3 spans 13 amino acids. Germline V CDR1 and CDR2: SQVTM, ANQGSEA. V was shortened by 7 bases and J by 8 bases, with 20 bases between the two germline ends. The CDR3 loop is CSAARTGEGGYTF. In DNA, the CDR3 is TGCAGCGCCGCCCGAACTGGGGAAGGGGGCTACACCTTC.

The chain has TRBV10-3 and TRBJ2-6; D not certain. The CDR3 runs 14 residues. Germline CDR1 and CDR2: ENHRY and SYGVKD. The ends were cut back, 6 bases at V and 0 bases at J, with 6 bases in the middle. CDR3 amino acids: CAIRESSGANVLTF. The CDR3 DNA sequence: TGTGCCATCAGAGAAAGCTCTGGGGCCAACGTCCTGACTTTC.

The V and J genes are TRBV5-4 and TRBJ2-5; 8 bases fit TRBD1. This CDR3 region has 15 residues. CDR1 and CDR2 (germline): SGHNT, YYREEE (reference sequence). J lost 5 bases, V lost 4 bases, and 10 bases had no gene match. The CDR3 nucleotides read TGTGCCAGCAGCCCGACGGACAGGGTATCTGAGACCCAGTACTTC. It translates to CASSPTDRVSETQYF. The full variable domain, with the rest looked up from reference TRBV5-4 and TRBJ2-5, is ETGVTQSPTHLIKTRGQQVTLRCSSQSGHNTVSWYQQALGQGPQFIFQYYREEENGRGNFPPRFSGLQFPNYSSELNVNALELDDSALYLCASSPTDRVSETQYFGPGTRLLVL.

The chain is built from TRBV29-1 and TRBJ2-1; D not resolved. Germline V lookup: CDR1 SQVTM, CDR2 ANQGSEA. This CDR3 region has 11 residues. Trimming shortened V by 3 bases and J by 4 bases, and 4 bases separated the two germline ends. DNA for the CDR3: TGCAGCGTTGATTCTTACAATGAGCAGTTCTTC. Its translation is CSVDSYNEQFF.

The chain carries TRBV19 and TRBJ1-1; a possible D gene is TRBD1 (5 bases). The V end was cut by 6 bases, the J end by 1 base, with 9 bases between. The CDR3 covers 13 residues. In germline, CDR1 is LNHDA, CDR2 SQIVND (reference sequence). The CDR3 DNA sequence: TGTGCCAGTAGGGCAGGGCGGAACACTGAAGCTTTCTTT. Residues: CASRAGRNTEAFF.

This clone showed up just once. This chain uses TRBV19 with TRBJ1-5; no clear D. Trimming left V 3 bases short and J 0 bases short, with 6 bases between. The germline V gene has CDR1 LNHDA and CDR2 SQIVND (reference sequence). The CDR3 totals 14 residues. Here the CDR3 reads CASSISLSNQPQHF. CDR3 sequence (DNA): TGTGCCAGTAGTATTAGTCTTAGCAATCAGCCCCAGCATTTT.

This clone was counted between two and nine times. V gene TRBV27 combines with J gene TRBJ2-1, with a weak D call TRBD2 (6 bases). The CDR3 runs 16 residues. Germline loops: CDR1 MNHEY, CDR2 SMNVEV (reference sequence). Trimming pared 7 bases from V and 0 bases from J, leaving 16 bases between. The CDR3 protein is CASIGRGSSSYNEQFF. CDR3 nucleotide sequence: TGTGCCAGCATAGGCCGGGGGTCGAGCTCCTACAATGAGCAGTTCTTC.

The J gene is TRBJ1-5, the V gene TRBV18; TRBD1 is a possible D gene (5 bases). V lost 5 bases, J lost 7 bases, and 15 bases lay in between. Germline loops: CDR1 KGHSH, CDR2 LQKENI. This CDR3 has 14 residues. CDR3 in amino acids: CASSADSGLQPQHF. The CDR3 DNA sequence: TGTGCCAGCTCAGCCGACAGCGGGCTACAGCCCCAGCATTTT. Drawing the rest from reference TRBV18 and TRBJ1-5, the complete variable domain is NAGVMQNPRHLVRRRGQEARLRCSPMKGHSHVYWYRQLPEEGLKFMVYLQKENIIDESGMPKERFSAEFPKEGPSILRIQQVVRGDSAAYFCASSADSGLQPQHFGDGTRLSIL.

The J gene is TRBJ1-1, the V gene TRBV27; a weak D match, TRBD1 (5 bases). CDR1 is MNHEY and CDR2 is SMNVEV in the germline V gene (reference sequence). V lost 5 bases and J lost 1, with 20 bases in between. This CDR3 region has 17 residues. CDR3 sequence: CASSVIQRRGENTEAFF. CDR3 sequence (DNA): TGTGCCAGCAGTGTAATCCAACGCCGGGGCGAGAACACTGAAGCTTTCTTT.

V usage is TRBV3-1 (or the pseudogene TRBV3-2) and J usage is TRBJ2-3; TRBD2 aligns across 10 bases. Per germline, CDR1 LGHDT and CDR2 YNNKEL (reference sequence). The junction had 9 bases not matched to a gene; V was cut back by 1 base and J by 5 bases. The CDR3 contains 17 residues. CDR3 sequence reads: CASSQAASGGMRDTQYF. CDR3 bases: TGTGCCAGCAGCCAAGCGGCTAGCGGGGGAATGCGAGATACGCAGTATTTT.

The CDR3: CASSQDLGQPNYGYTF. CDR3 in DNA: TGCGCCAGCAGCCAAGATCTCGGGCAACCCAACTATGGCTACACCTTC. The chain is built from TRBV4-3 and TRBJ1-2; D is ambiguous. There are 16 residues in the CDR3. Germline V gives CDR1 LGHNA, CDR2 YSLEER. V lost 0 bases and J 2 bases, leaving 13 bases between the germline ends.